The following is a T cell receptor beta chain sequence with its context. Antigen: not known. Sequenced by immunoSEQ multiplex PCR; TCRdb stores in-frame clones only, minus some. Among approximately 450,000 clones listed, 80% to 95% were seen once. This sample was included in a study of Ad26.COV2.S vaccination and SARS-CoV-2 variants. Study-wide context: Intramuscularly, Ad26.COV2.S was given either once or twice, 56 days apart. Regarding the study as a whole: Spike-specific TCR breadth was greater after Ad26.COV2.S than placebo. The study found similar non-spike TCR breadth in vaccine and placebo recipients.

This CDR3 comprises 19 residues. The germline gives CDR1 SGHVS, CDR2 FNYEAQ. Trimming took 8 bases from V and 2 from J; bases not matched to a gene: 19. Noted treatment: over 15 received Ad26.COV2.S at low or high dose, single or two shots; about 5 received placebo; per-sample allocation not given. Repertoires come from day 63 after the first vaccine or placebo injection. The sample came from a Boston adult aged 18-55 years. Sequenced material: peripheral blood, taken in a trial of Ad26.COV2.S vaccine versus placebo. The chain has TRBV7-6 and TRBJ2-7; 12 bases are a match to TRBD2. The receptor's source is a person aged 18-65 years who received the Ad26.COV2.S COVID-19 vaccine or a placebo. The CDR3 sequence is CASDLSGLAGFRGTYEQYF. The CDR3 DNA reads TGTGCCAGCGACCTATCGGGACTAGCGGGTTTTAGGGGGACCTACGAGCAGTACTTC.